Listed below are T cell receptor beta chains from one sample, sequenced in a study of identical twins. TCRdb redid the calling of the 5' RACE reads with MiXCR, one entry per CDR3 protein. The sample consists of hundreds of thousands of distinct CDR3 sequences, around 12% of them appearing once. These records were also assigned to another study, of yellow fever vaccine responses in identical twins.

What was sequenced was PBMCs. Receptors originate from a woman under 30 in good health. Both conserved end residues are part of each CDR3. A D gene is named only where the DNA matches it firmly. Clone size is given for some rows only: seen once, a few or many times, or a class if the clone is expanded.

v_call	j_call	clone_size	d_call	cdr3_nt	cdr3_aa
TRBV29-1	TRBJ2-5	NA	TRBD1	TGCAGCGCCCCGGGACAGGGGGTAGGGGAGACCCAGTACTTC	CSAPGQGVGETQYF
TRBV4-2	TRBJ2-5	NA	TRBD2	TGTGCCAGCAGCCAAGAGAGACTAGCGGGGGGAGAGACCCAGTACTTC	CASSQERLAGGETQYF
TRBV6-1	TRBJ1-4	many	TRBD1	TGTGCCAGCAGAACCGGGACAGGGAATGAAAAACTGTTTTTT	CASRTGTGNEKLFF
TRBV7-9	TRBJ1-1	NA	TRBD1	TGTGCCAGCAGCCGAGGACAGGGAGAGAACACTGAAGCTTTCTTT	CASSRGQGENTEAFF
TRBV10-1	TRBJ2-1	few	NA	TGCGCCAGCAGCCTGAACAGACCCAGCTCCTACAATGAGCAGTTCTTC	CASSLNRPSSYNEQFF
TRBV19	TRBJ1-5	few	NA	TGTGCCAGTAGTATACATTCTAGCAATCAGCCCCAGCATTTT	CASSIHSSNQPQHF
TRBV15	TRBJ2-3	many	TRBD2	TGTGCCACCAGCAGAGATTGGGGGACTAGCGGATATAGCACAGATACGCAGTATTTT	CATSRDWGTSGYSTDTQYF
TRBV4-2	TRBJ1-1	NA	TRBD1	TGTGCCAGCAGCCAAGTGGCGACAGGGGCAGACACTGAAGCTTTCTTT	CASSQVATGADTEAFF
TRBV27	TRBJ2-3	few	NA	TGTGCCAGCATCCCTGGAAGCGGGAGCACAGATACGCAGTATTTT	CASIPGSGSTDTQYF
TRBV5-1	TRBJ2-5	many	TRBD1	TGCGCCAGCAGCGGGACAGGTCGGGAAAAAGAGACCCAGTACTTC	CASSGTGREKETQYF
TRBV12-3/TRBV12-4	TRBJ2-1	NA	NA	TGTGCCAGCAGTTTAATCCAGACCTACTACAATGAGCAGTTCTTC	CASSLIQTYYNEQFF
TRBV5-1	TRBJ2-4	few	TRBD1	TGCGCCAGCAGCTTTACGACAGGGTCAGCCAAAAACATTCAGTACTTC	CASSFTTGSAKNIQYF
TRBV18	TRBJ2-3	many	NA	TGTGCCAGCTCACCAAGGACAGATACGCAGTATTTT	CASSPRTDTQYF
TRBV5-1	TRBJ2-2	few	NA	TGCGCCAGCAGCCGGGTCAGACTCCCAGGGTGGGAGATCGCCGGGGAGCTGTTTTTT	CASSRVRLPGWEIAGELFF
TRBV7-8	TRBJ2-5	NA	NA	TGTGCCAGCAGTGACCGTTACTCGGCGACCCAGTACTTC	CASSDRYSATQYF
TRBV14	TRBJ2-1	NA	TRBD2	TGTGCCAGCAGCCTGACTAGCGGGAGTTTCGATGAGCAGTTCTTC	CASSLTSGSFDEQFF
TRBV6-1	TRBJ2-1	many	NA	TGTGCCAGCAGCAGGACGGGTCGCTACAATGAGCAGTTCTTC	CASSRTGRYNEQFF
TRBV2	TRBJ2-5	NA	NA	TGTGCCAGCAGTGAAGCGTCGAGCGCGGAGACCCAGTACTTC	CASSEASSAETQYF
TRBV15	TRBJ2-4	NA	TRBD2	TGTGCCACCAGCAGAGGGGAGGGCCGAAACATTCAGTACTTC	CATSRGEGRNIQYF
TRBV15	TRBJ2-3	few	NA	TGTGCCACCAGCAGACAGAGCCTCGGGGCAGATACGCAGTATTTT	CATSRQSLGADTQYF
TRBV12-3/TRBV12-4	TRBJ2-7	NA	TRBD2	TGTGCCAGCAGGACAGCGGGAAGGTACGAGCAGTACTTC	CASRTAGRYEQYF
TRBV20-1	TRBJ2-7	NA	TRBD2	TGCAGTGCTAGACCACCGGGACTAGCGGTTTACGAGCAGTACTTC	CSARPPGLAVYEQYF
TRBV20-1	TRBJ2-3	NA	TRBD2	TGCAGTGCTAGAGATTGGAAACTAGCGGGGGGGCCAGATACGCAGTATTTT	CSARDWKLAGGPDTQYF
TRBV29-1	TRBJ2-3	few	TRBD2	TGCAGCGTCCAAGGGGGACTAGCGGGAGTATCAGATACGCAGTATTTT	CSVQGGLAGVSDTQYF
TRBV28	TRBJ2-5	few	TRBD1	TGTGCCAGCAGTTTCAAAGGGGGCAGGGTTGGCCAAGAGACCCAGTACTTC	CASSFKGGRVGQETQYF
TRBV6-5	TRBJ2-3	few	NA	TGTGCCAGCAGTTACCGCACCTGGGATACGCAGTATTTT	CASSYRTWDTQYF
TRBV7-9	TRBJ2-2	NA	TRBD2	TGTGCCAGCAGCCCGTTAGCGGGCAGCGCGAACACCGGGGAGCTGTTTTTT	CASSPLAGSANTGELFF
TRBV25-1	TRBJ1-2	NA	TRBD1	TGTGCCAGCAGATATTCGGGACAGGGTTATGGCTACACCTTC	CASRYSGQGYGYTF
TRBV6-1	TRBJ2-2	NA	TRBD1	TGTGCCAGCAGTGAAGCGTGGTCAGGGGGATCCGGGGAGCTGTTTTTT	CASSEAWSGGSGELFF
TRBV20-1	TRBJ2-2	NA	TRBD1	TGCAGTGCTAGACAATCCGGGACAGTGAACACCGGGGAGCTGTTTTTT	CSARQSGTVNTGELFF
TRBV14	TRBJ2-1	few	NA	TGTGCCAGCAGCCAGCCGGGCGGGGGCTATGAGCAGTTCTTC	CASSQPGGGYEQFF
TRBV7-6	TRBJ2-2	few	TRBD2	TGTGCCAGCAGCTTTAGCGGGGGGGAGTTCGCCGGGGAGCTGTTTTTT	CASSFSGGEFAGELFF
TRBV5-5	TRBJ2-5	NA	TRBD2	TGTGCCAGCAGCTTGGTCTCTAGCGGGAGTGGGACCCAGTACTTC	CASSLVSSGSGTQYF
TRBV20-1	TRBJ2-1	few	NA	TGCAGTGCTACTCCCCGGGACGAATTCTACAATGAGCAGTTCTTC	CSATPRDEFYNEQFF
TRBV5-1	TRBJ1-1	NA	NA	TGCGCCAGCAGCTTGGCCTGGGGGGGCCCGAACACTGAAGCTTTCTTT	CASSLAWGGPNTEAFF
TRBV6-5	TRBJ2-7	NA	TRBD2	TGTGCCAGCATTTGGCGGGAGCCATCGTACGAGCAGTACTTC	CASIWREPSYEQYF
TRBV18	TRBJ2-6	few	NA	TGTGCCAGCTCCCCTCAAGGGCCTGGGGCCAACGTCCTGACTTTC	CASSPQGPGANVLTF
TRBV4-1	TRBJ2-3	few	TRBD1	TGCGCCAGCAGCCAAGGAGGGACAGGGCAGTATTTT	CASSQGGTGQYF
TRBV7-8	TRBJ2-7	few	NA	TGTGCCAGCAGCTTATGGGGTCGCTCCTACGAGCAGTACTTC	CASSLWGRSYEQYF
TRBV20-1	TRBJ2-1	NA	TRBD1	TGCAGTGCCCCGGGACAGGGTACTACATACAATGAGCAGTTCTTC	CSAPGQGTTYNEQFF
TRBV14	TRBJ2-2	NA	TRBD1	TGTGCCAGCAGCTCGACAGGGTTCGTCGGGGAGCTGTTTTTT	CASSSTGFVGELFF
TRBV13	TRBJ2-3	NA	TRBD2	TGTGCCAGCAGCTCTTCACTAGCGGGCTTCACAGATACGCAGTATTTT	CASSSSLAGFTDTQYF
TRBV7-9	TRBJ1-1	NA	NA	TGTGCCAGCAGCCTCGGACACCTGAACACTGAAGCTTTCTTT	CASSLGHLNTEAFF
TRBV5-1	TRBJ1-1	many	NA	TGCGCCAGCGCCGGGGGCACTGAAGCTTTCTTT	CASAGGTEAFF
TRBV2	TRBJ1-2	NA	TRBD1	TGTGCCAGCACGGCAGGGGGCGGCTATGGCTACACCTTC	CASTAGGGYGYTF
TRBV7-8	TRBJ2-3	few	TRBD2	TGTGCCAGCAGCTTAGCGCGGGGGGTTCCTACAGATACGCAGTATTTT	CASSLARGVPTDTQYF
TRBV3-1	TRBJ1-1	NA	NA	TGTGCCAGCAGCCAACAGATTACGACTTTCTTT	CASSQQITTFF
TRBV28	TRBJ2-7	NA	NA	TGTGCCAGCAGTTTACAGGGGCACGAAGTCTACGAGCAGTACTTC	CASSLQGHEVYEQYF
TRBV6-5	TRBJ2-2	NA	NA	TGTGCCAGCAGTTACCAGCTGGAGACCGGGGAGCTGTTTTTT	CASSYQLETGELFF
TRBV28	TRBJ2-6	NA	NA	TGTGCCAGCAGAGGGGGGACAGCGCGCTCTGGGGCCAACGTCCTGACTTTC	CASRGGTARSGANVLTF
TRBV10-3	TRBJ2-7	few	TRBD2	TGTGCCATCAGTGGAGCACTAGCGGGGGGTACCTACGAGCAGTACTTC	CAISGALAGGTYEQYF
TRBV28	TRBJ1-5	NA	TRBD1	TGTGCCAGCAGTCGACAGGGGGTCTGGGATCAGCCCCAGCATTTT	CASSRQGVWDQPQHF
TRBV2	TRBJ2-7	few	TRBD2	TGTGCCAGCAGTGAAGGGACTAGCGGGAAGATGTACGAGCAGTACTTC	CASSEGTSGKMYEQYF
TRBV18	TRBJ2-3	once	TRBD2	TGTGCCAGCTCACCACAAGCGGGACCACTGGATACGCAGTATTTT	CASSPQAGPLDTQYF
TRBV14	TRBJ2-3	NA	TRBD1	TGTGCCAGCAGCCACCAAGACAGGGGGAGCACAGATACGCAGTATTTT	CASSHQDRGSTDTQYF